This entry features one TCR beta chain sequence. The source of the sample is a study of blood T cell repertoires in COVID-19. V was clipped by 4 bases and J by 7 bases; unmatched bases: 5. The CDR3 contains 13 residues. Germline CDR1 and CDR2: SGHTA and FQGTGA. Data came from immunoSEQ multiplex PCR; TCRdb stores just in-frame clones and leaves some out. Of under 200,000 clones listed, 85% were seen once; the top ten hold approximately 5%. This sequence was found in a woman aged 80 or over with acute or convalescent COVID-19. The chain is built from TRBV7-3 and TRBJ1-2; TRBD1 matches 8 bases. The sample consisted of peripheral blood. This CDR3 reads CASSSVTGAGYTF. DNA for the CDR3: TGTGCCAGCAGCTCAGTGACAGGGGCTGGCTACACCTTC.